This TCR beta chain was captured by sequencing in a study of shared clonotypes between healthy human individuals. The V end lost 7 bases, the J end lost 10 bases, and 23 bases lay between the germline ends. The CDR3 contains 15 residues. Germline V gene sequence: CDR1 MNHEY, CDR2 SMNVEV (reference sequence). Some clones are missing from TCRdb's copy, which holds only in-frame ones; the method was immunoSEQ multiplex PCR. The sample holds over 2 million clones, 90% to 95% seen once. This chain connects TRBV27 to TRBJ2-1; maybe TRBD1 (5 bases). The receptor's source is a man aged 18-30 years in good health. The sample comprised naive CD4+ T cells sorted from blood. The sample's subset: CD45RA+ positively selected. This CDR3 is CASKRNADQGWEQFF. As DNA, the CDR3 is TGTGCCAGCAAACGCAACGCCGATCAGGGATGGGAGCAGTTCTTC.